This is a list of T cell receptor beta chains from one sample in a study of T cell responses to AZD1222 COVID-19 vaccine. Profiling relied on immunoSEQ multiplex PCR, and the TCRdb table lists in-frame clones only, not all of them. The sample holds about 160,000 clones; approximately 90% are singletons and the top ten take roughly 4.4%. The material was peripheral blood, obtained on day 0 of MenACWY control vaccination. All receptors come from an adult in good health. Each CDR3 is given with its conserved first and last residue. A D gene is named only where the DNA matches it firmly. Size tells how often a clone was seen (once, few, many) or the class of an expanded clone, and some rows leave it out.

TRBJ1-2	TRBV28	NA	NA	TGTGCCAGCACTTCGAGAAGGGATGGCTACACCTTC	CASTSRRDGYTF
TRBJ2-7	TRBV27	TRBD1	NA	TGTGCCAGCAGTCCGGGGACAGGGAACTACGAGCAGTACTTC	CASSPGTGNYEQYF
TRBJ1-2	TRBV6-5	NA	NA	TGTGCCAGCAGTTACTCCTCCAACAGGGTCTATGGCTACACCTTC	CASSYSSNRVYGYTF
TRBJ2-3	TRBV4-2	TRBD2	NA	TGTGCCAGCAGCCCCTGGGGTGGCGGGAGAGGGGGCACAGATACGCAGTATTTT	CASSPWGGGRGGTDTQYF
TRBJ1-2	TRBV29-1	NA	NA	TGCAGCGCGGCGAACCTTAGACATGGCTACACCTTC	CSAANLRHGYTF
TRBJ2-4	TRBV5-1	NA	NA	TGCGCCAGCAGCTCCCGAACCTCCGGGGAAAGAAAAAACATTCAGTACTTC	CASSSRTSGERKNIQYF
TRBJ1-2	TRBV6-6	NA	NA	TGTGCCAGCAGTCCTCCTGGGGGGGACTATGGCTACACCTTC	CASSPPGGDYGYTF
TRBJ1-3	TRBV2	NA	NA	TGTGCCAGCACCCGAGGAGCTGCCGGTCCTGGAAACACCATATATTTT	CASTRGAAGPGNTIYF
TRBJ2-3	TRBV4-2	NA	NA	TGTGCCAGCAGCCAACCCGCCGGAGGCACAGATACGCAGTATTTT	CASSQPAGGTDTQYF
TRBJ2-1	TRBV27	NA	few	TGTGCCAGCAGTTTTGGGAGCTCCTACAATGAGCAGTTCTTC	CASSFGSSYNEQFF
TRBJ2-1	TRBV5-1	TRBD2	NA	TGCGCCAGCAGCTTGTTAGCGGGAGGGCCGCCCTACAATGAGCAGTTCTTC	CASSLLAGGPPYNEQFF
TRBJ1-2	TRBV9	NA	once	TGTGCCAGCAGCCATCAAAGGGGTAACTATGGCTACACCTTC	CASSHQRGNYGYTF
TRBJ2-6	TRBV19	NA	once	TGTGCCAGTGCCGTTTCCGGGGCCAACGTCCTGACTTTC	CASAVSGANVLTF
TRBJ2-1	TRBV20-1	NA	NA	TGCAGTGCTAGTCGAGGAACCAATGAGCAGTTCTTC	CSASRGTNEQFF
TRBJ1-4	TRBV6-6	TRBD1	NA	TGTGCCAGCAACCTACAGGGGGGAAAACTGTTTTTT	CASNLQGGKLFF
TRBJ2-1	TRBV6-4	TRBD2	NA	TGTGCCAGCAGTGAAAGAGCGGGGGGAGGAGGTAATGAGCAGTTCTTC	CASSERAGGGGNEQFF
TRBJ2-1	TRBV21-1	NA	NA	TGTGCCAGCAGCAAGGGACGCCTAGGACTAGCGGGTCAGTACAATGAGCAGTTCTTC	CASSKGRLGLAGQYNEQFF
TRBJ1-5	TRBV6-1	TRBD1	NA	TGTGCCAGCAGTGAACTCCGGACAGGGGGCAATCAGCCCCAGCATTTT	CASSELRTGGNQPQHF
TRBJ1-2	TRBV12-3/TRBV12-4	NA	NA	TGTGCCAGCAGTTTGCAGGAGTACTATGGCTACACCTTC	CASSLQEYYGYTF
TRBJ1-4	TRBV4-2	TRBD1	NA	TGTGCCAGCAGCCCACGACCCGACAGGGGGACAACTAATGAAAAACTGTTTTTT	CASSPRPDRGTTNEKLFF
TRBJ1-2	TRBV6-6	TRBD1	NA	TGTGCCAGCAGTTACTCGCCGACAGGGACCTATGGCTACACCTTC	CASSYSPTGTYGYTF
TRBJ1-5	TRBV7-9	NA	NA	TGTGCCAGCAGCTCCCGGGCAACTTATAGCAATCAGCCCCAGCATTTT	CASSSRATYSNQPQHF
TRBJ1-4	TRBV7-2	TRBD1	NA	TGTGCCAGCAGCTTAGTGGGACAGGGGGCGGGTGAAAAACTGTTTTTT	CASSLVGQGAGEKLFF
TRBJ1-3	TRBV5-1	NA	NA	TGCGCCAGCAGGCTCGATCGGGACAAGGGAAACACCATATATTTT	CASRLDRDKGNTIYF
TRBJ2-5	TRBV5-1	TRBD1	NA	TGCGCCAGCAGCCTCAGGACAGGGGACACCTACCAAGAGACCCAGTACTTC	CASSLRTGDTYQETQYF
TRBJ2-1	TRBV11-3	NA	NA	TGTGCCAGCAGTACCTACAATGAGCAGTTCTTC	CASSTYNEQFF
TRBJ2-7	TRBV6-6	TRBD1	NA	TGTGCCAGCAGTTACGGGTCGACAGGGCTATCGGACGAGCAGTACTTC	CASSYGSTGLSDEQYF
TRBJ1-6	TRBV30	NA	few	TGTGCCTGGAGTGTAATAAAGGGTGGGAATTCACCCCTCCACTTT	CAWSVIKGGNSPLHF
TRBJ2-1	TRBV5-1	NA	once	TGCGCCAGCAACCCTGGGGGAGTAGTTATCAATGAGCAGTTCTTC	CASNPGGVVINEQFF
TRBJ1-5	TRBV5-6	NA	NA	TGTGCCAGCAGCTTTCAGAGGTCCGTAGACAATCAGCCCCAGCATTTT	CASSFQRSVDNQPQHF
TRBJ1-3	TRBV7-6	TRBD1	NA	TGTGCCAGCAGCCTGACAGGGGTGGGAAACACCATATATTTT	CASSLTGVGNTIYF
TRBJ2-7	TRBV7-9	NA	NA	TGTGCCAGCAGCTTAGACGGCGGAGTCCGCGAGCAGTACTTC	CASSLDGGVREQYF
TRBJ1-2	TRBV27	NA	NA	TGTGCCAGCAGTTTATCAGTCGGCAGGGAATATGGCTACACCTTC	CASSLSVGREYGYTF
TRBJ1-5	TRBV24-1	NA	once	TGTGCCACCAGTGACCCCGGGACGGATCATTATAGCAATCAGCCCCAGCATTTT	CATSDPGTDHYSNQPQHF
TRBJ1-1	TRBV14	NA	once	TGTGCCAGCAGCCAGGCCGGTGGCGGGATGAACACTGAAGCTTTCTTT	CASSQAGGGMNTEAFF
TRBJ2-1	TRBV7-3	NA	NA	TGTGCCAGCAGCACTCCGGGACTGAACTACAATGAGCAGTTCTTC	CASSTPGLNYNEQFF
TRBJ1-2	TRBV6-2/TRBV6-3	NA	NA	TGTGCCAGCAGTTCGCAGGGCTCGGTCCATGGCTACACCTTC	CASSSQGSVHGYTF
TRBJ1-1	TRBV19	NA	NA	TGTGCCAGTAGTCCCCCCTGGTGGCGGGGGGCCACTGAAGCTTTCTTT	CASSPPWWRGATEAFF
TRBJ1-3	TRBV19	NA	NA	TGTGCCAGTAGTATTGGGCCTGGAAACACCATATATTTT	CASSIGPGNTIYF
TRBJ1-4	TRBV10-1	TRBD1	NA	TGCGCCAGCAGTCCGGACAGGGGGAGAGAAAAACTGTTTTTT	CASSPDRGREKLFF
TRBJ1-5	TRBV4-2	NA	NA	TGTGCCAGCAGCCAAGCCGGGGGTGGGCCCCAGCATTTT	CASSQAGGGPQHF
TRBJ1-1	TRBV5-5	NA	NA	TGTGCCAGCAGACAGACAGTTAACACTGAAGCTTTCTTT	CASRQTVNTEAFF
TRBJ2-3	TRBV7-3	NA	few	TGTGCCAGCAGCTTAGGGGTAGGGACTCTCACAGATACGCAGTATTTT	CASSLGVGTLTDTQYF
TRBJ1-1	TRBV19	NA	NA	TGTGCCAGTAGTAGAGGGGCAGGTGGGACTGAAGCTTTCTTT	CASSRGAGGTEAFF
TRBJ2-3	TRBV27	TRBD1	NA	TGTGCCAGCCAGGGACAGATAGGATTCACAGATACGCAGTATTTT	CASQGQIGFTDTQYF
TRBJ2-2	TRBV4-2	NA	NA	TGTGCCAGCAGCCCTCTCACCGGGGAGCTGTTTTTT	CASSPLTGELFF
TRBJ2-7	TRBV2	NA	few	TGTGCCAGCAGTGACGGAGCGGTCTCCTACGAGCAGTACTTC	CASSDGAVSYEQYF
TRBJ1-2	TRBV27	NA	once	TGTGCCAGCAGTCCACTACACTATGGCTACACCTTC	CASSPLHYGYTF
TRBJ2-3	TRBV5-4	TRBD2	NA	TGTGCCAGCAGCTTGGGACTAGCGGGCGTCAGCACAGATACGCAGTATTTT	CASSLGLAGVSTDTQYF
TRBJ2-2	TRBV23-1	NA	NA	TGCGCCAGCAGTCACAAGTGGGGAGGGGGCTTGAACACCGGGGAGCTGTTTTTT	CASSHKWGGGLNTGELFF
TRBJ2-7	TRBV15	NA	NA	TGTGCCACCAGCAGAGATCGTCGGGGGTCCTCCTACGAGCAGTACTTC	CATSRDRRGSSYEQYF
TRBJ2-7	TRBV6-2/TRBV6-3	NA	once	TGTGCCAGCAGTCAGACTAAGAGCTCCTACGAGCAGTACTTC	CASSQTKSSYEQYF
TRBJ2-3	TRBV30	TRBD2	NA	TGTGCCTGGAGTCCGGGGGGGGCAGATACGCAGTATTTT	CAWSPGGADTQYF
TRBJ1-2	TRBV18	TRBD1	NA	TGTGCCAGCTCACCAGCGCGGACAGGGGTGGGCTACACCTTC	CASSPARTGVGYTF
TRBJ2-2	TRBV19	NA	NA	TGTGCCAGTAGTATAGAATCGGTTGCGGTGCACACCGGGGAGCTGTTTTTT	CASSIESVAVHTGELFF